A selection of T cell receptor beta chains follows, all from one sample in a study of shared T cell receptors in the human thymus. Method: immunoSEQ multiplex PCR; TCRdb's copy keeps in-frame clones and lacks some. Among hundreds of thousands of clones, 75% to 85% were seen once, and the ten largest hold more than 0.01%. This same sample was also part of a study on human thymus T cells.

Material for sequencing was thymocytes. These receptors were obtained from a boy under two years old with a congenital heart defect. Both conserved end residues are part of each CDR3.

v_call: TRBV27
j_call: TRBJ2-1
cdr3_aa: CASRTPSSYNEQFF

v_call: TRBV5-6
j_call: TRBJ2-5
cdr3_aa: CASSLDFGQGAPKAQYF

v_call: TRBV28
j_call: TRBJ2-3
cdr3_aa: CASSLLSAGGRDTQYF

v_call: TRBV11-2
j_call: TRBJ1-4
cdr3_aa: CASSLTGGGMFF

v_call: TRBV30
j_call: TRBJ2-5
cdr3_aa: CAWSVLLGETQYF

v_call: TRBV7-3
j_call: TRBJ2-1
cdr3_aa: CASSPRGSYNEQFF

v_call: TRBV6-5
j_call: TRBJ1-2
cdr3_aa: CASSAGKIHGYTF

v_call: TRBV30
j_call: TRBJ1-5
cdr3_aa: CAWSGGDAGGNQPQHF

v_call: TRBV27
j_call: TRBJ1-5
cdr3_aa: CASSLRGTNQPQHF

v_call: TRBV10-2
j_call: TRBJ2-5
cdr3_aa: CASFGTRGPPPIGETQYF

v_call: TRBV5-6
j_call: TRBJ2-5
cdr3_aa: CASSFELRDREQETQYF

v_call: TRBV5-6
j_call: TRBJ2-1
cdr3_aa: CASSFRLALSYNEQFF

v_call: TRBV7-9
j_call: TRBJ2-7
cdr3_aa: CASSLPPGQGVEYQYF

v_call: TRBV7-9
j_call: TRBJ2-7
cdr3_aa: CASSLRDRVAYEQYF

v_call: TRBV20-1
j_call: TRBJ2-7
cdr3_aa: CSARRGNEQYF

v_call: TRBV6-6
j_call: TRBJ2-7
cdr3_aa: CASSYGAEPYEQYF

v_call: TRBV9
j_call: TRBJ2-3
cdr3_aa: CASSVAGLAGTSTDTQYF

v_call: TRBV2
j_call: TRBJ2-6
cdr3_aa: CASSAGTSGTGANVLTF

v_call: TRBV5-4
j_call: TRBJ2-5
cdr3_aa: CASSFNQRDQGGQETQYF

v_call: TRBV19
j_call: TRBJ2-1
cdr3_aa: CASSRQGDSMNEQFF

v_call: TRBV27
j_call: TRBJ2-5
cdr3_aa: CASSSTGTSLSETQYF

v_call: TRBV11-2
j_call: TRBJ1-1
cdr3_aa: CASSTRTGANTEAFF

v_call: TRBV6-1
j_call: TRBJ2-5
cdr3_aa: CASSRLAGPQETQYF

v_call: TRBV5-6
j_call: TRBJ1-1
cdr3_aa: CASSSEISNTEAFF

v_call: TRBV7-2
j_call: TRBJ2-7
cdr3_aa: CASSFLGTSGRAANYEQYF

v_call: TRBV27
j_call: TRBJ2-7
cdr3_aa: CASRAGTGRPPTYEQYF

v_call: TRBV2
j_call: TRBJ2-2
cdr3_aa: CASSAPGSGELFF

v_call: TRBV10-2
j_call: TRBJ1-5
cdr3_aa: CASSENVRGDWVSNQPQHF

v_call: TRBV5-6
j_call: TRBJ1-1
cdr3_aa: CASSSEQGKSTEAFF

v_call: TRBV7-9
j_call: TRBJ2-4
cdr3_aa: CASTGEPTRNIQYF

v_call: TRBV27
j_call: TRBJ1-5
cdr3_aa: CASSPYIDSNQPQHF

v_call: TRBV5-4
j_call: TRBJ1-1
cdr3_aa: CASSLSGDSTEAFF

v_call: TRBV5-8
j_call: TRBJ1-1
cdr3_aa: CASNLVRGLNTEAFF

v_call: TRBV6-5
j_call: TRBJ1-4
cdr3_aa: CASSYRYGRGGEKLFF

v_call: TRBV27
j_call: TRBJ2-1
cdr3_aa: CASSLIAGVLNEQFF

v_call: TRBV5-4
j_call: TRBJ2-5
cdr3_aa: CASTDGTSAKQETQYF

v_call: TRBV27
j_call: TRBJ2-5
cdr3_aa: CASSTPGTGPLETQYF

v_call: TRBV5-1
j_call: TRBJ2-1
cdr3_aa: CASSQGDSYNEQFF

v_call: TRBV5-1
j_call: TRBJ1-1
cdr3_aa: CASSSTTGANTEAFF

v_call: TRBV2
j_call: TRBJ1-3
cdr3_aa: CASSADRTSGNTIYF

v_call: TRBV7-2
j_call: TRBJ2-7
cdr3_aa: CASSHRRSRGANEQYF